This T cell receptor beta chain emerged from a study of tumor-infiltrating lymphocytes in primary liver carcinoma. Study-wide context: The patients had histopathologically diagnosed primary liver carcinoma, and their disease was treated by surgical resection. Patients comprised men and women whose ages fell between 30 and 69 years. Staged T1-T3 N0M0, the tumors had sizes that ranged from about 4 to 10 cm across.

The blood RNA (from unsorted whole blood) was obtained, and germline DNA was also extracted. Making TCR beta cDNA involved around 540 ng total RNA and a constant-region primer. ARM-PCR, slightly modified, supplied the TCR beta libraries through three nested multiplex PCR rounds. TCRdb processed the multiplex PCR reads anew with MiXCR; each CDR3 protein has one entry. Of around 330,000 distinct CDR3 sequences listed, 50% to 75% are singletons. The sequenced sample was peripheral blood. The receptor's source is a woman in her 30s with primary liver carcinoma and hepatitis B virus infection.

The CDR3 here is CASNPGQAYEQYF. DNA of the CDR3: TGTGCCAGCAATCCGGGACAGGCCTACGAGCAGTACTTC. This chain connects TRBV6-2 or TRBV6-3 to TRBJ2-7; 8 bases are shared with TRBD1. This CDR3 is 13 amino acids long. Germline CDR1 is MNHEY and CDR2 is SVGEGT. J gave up 2 bases and V 7 bases, and 4 bases lay outside the gene matches.